The rows below give T cell receptor beta chains drawn from one sample of a study of blood T cells in healthy people across ages. MiXCR was run by TCRdb on the 5' RACE reads, yielding one entry per CDR3 protein. This sample yields 1.5 million to 2 million distinct CDR3 sequences, of which approximately 50% are seen a single time; around 2.1% belongs to the top ten. Sequenced sample: blood. All receptors come from a woman between 40 and 55 years old in good health. Both conserved end residues are part of each CDR3. D genes are given only for firm matches. A clone size is listed for some rows: how often the clone was seen (once, few, many), or a class if it is expanded.

j_call v_call d_call clone_size cdr3_aa cdr3_nt
TRBJ2-1 TRBV4-2 TRBD2 NA CASSQAHGGGYKEQFF TGTGCCAGCAGCCAAGCTCACGGCGGGGGTTACAAGGAGCAGTTCTTC
TRBJ2-7 TRBV5-4 TRBD1 NA CASSSGQGSIYEQYF TGTGCCAGCAGCTCCGGACAGGGGAGTATCTACGAGCAGTACTTC
TRBJ1-3 TRBV4-3 TRBD1 NA CASSQTQGSGNTIYF TGCGCCAGCAGCCAAACACAGGGGTCTGGAAACACCATATATTTT
TRBJ1-5 TRBV5-1 TRBD1 NA CASSLRTGGSEPQHF TGCGCCAGCAGCTTGAGGACAGGGGGCTCCGAACCCCAGCATTTT
TRBJ2-2 TRBV6-6 TRBD2 NA CASRLAGYGNGELFF TGTGCCAGCAGACTAGCGGGGTACGGGAACGGGGAGCTGTTTTTT
TRBJ1-1 TRBV27 NA many CASSLWGNTEAFF TGTGCCAGCAGCTTATGGGGGAACACTGAAGCTTTCTTT
TRBJ1-2 TRBV3-1 TRBD1 few CASSPWTGGGYTF TGTGCCAGCAGCCCTTGGACAGGGGGGGGCTACACCTTC
TRBJ1-2 TRBV6-5 NA NA CASSYLRQPNGYTF TGTGCCAGCAGTTACCTCAGACAGCCAAATGGCTACACCTTC
TRBJ1-5 TRBV25-1 NA NA CASSRDGPNQPQHF TGTGCCAGCAGCCGGGACGGACCAAATCAGCCCCAGCATTTT
TRBJ2-5 TRBV4-3 NA NA CASSQGSSTRETQYF TGCGCCAGCAGCCAAGGTAGTTCTACCCGGGAGACCCAGTACTTC
TRBJ1-2 TRBV7-9 TRBD1 NA CASSLSGTGLNGYTF TGTGCCAGCAGCTTATCCGGGACAGGGTTAAATGGCTACACCTTC
TRBJ2-5 TRBV6-1 TRBD1 NA CASSEVIERDRVLKTQYF TGTGCCAGCAGTGAAGTAATAGAGCGGGACAGGGTCTTGAAGACCCAGTACTTC
TRBJ2-1 TRBV7-2 NA few CASSSQGYPYNEQFF TGTGCCAGCAGCTCCCAAGGCTATCCCTACAATGAGCAGTTCTTC
TRBJ2-1 TRBV3-1 NA few CASSQGPVGAGGLPFF TGTGCCAGCAGCCAAGGGCCGGTAGGAGCTGGGGGCTTACCGTTCTTC
TRBJ2-5 TRBV6-1 TRBD1 few CASYAGQGIIVSQETQYF TGTGCCAGCTATGCCGGACAGGGGATAATAGTTTCCCAAGAGACCCAGTACTTC
TRBJ2-5 TRBV4-1 TRBD2 NA CASSQAPTSAAYSEQYF TGCGCCAGCAGCCAAGCCCCGACTAGCGCGGCCTACAGTGAGCAGTACTTC
TRBJ2-6 TRBV6-2/TRBV6-3 TRBD1 few CASSYRQGAGTGANVLTF TGTGCCAGCAGTTACAGACAGGGGGCAGGCACTGGGGCCAACGTCCTGACTTTC
TRBJ2-5 TRBV6-1 TRBD2 NA CASSEGGLAGGYYQETQYF TGTGCCAGCAGTGAAGGGGGACTAGCGGGGGGGTATTACCAAGAGACCCAGTACTTC
TRBJ1-2 TRBV7-2 NA few CASSLGQQNYGYTF TGTGCCAGCAGCTTAGGCCAACAGAACTATGGCTACACCTTC
TRBJ2-1 TRBV27 NA NA CATKLAGNNEQFF TGTGCCACCAAACTGGCCGGAAACAATGAGCAGTTCTTC
TRBJ2-4 TRBV21-1 NA few CASSKRHQGGNIQYF TGTGCCAGCAGCAAAAGGCACCAGGGGGGCAACATTCAGTACTTC
TRBJ2-1 TRBV20-1 NA many CSATRGSYNEQFF TGCAGTGCTACTCGGGGCTCATACAATGAGCAGTTCTTC
TRBJ2-7 TRBV6-2/TRBV6-3 TRBD1 NA CASRRGQGTSCEQYF TGTGCCAGCAGACGCGGACAGGGGACCTCCTGCGAGCAGTACTTC
TRBJ1-2 TRBV15 NA NA CATSRDRQDYGYTF TGTGCCACCAGCAGAGATCGACAGGACTATGGCTACACCTTC
TRBJ2-7 TRBV4-1 TRBD1 NA CASSRRTGATSVRHYEQYF TGCGCCAGCAGCCGCCGGACAGGGGCAACTTCGGTCCGACATTACGAGCAGTACTTC
TRBJ2-5 TRBV7-8 NA few CASSLVRPVGTAVGIQYF TGTGCCAGCAGCTTAGTAAGGCCCGTCGGGACGGCAGTAGGAATTCAGTACTTC
TRBJ2-1 TRBV7-2 NA NA CASSSQVRSEQFF TGTGCCAGCAGCTCCCAGGTTAGGAGTGAGCAGTTCTTC
TRBJ2-7 TRBV20-1 NA NA CSTSLSHEQYF TGCAGCACCTCTCTATCCCACGAGCAGTACTTC
TRBJ1-2 TRBV3-1 NA NA CASSRRLRENYGYTF TGTGCCAGCAGCCGTCGGCTCAGGGAAAACTATGGCTACACCTTC
TRBJ2-1 TRBV7-9 TRBD1 few CASSLEGTGEQFF TGTGCCAGCAGCTTAGAAGGGACAGGGGAGCAGTTCTTC
TRBJ2-3 TRBV4-1 NA NA CASSPRRGGGKDTQYF TGCGCCAGCAGCCCCCGAAGGGGCGGGGGCAAAGATACGCAGTATTTT
TRBJ1-1 TRBV29-1 NA NA CSVVGTMNTEAFF TGCAGCGTTGTAGGGACGATGAACACTGAAGCTTTCTTT
TRBJ2-5 TRBV12-3/TRBV12-4 TRBD1 few CASSSLTGQIFEGQYF TGTGCCAGCAGTTCCTTGACAGGGCAGATCTTTGAGGGCCAGTACTTC
TRBJ1-4 TRBV12-3/TRBV12-4 TRBD1 once CASSPSSGQGATNEKLFF TGTGCCAGCAGTCCATCCTCGGGACAGGGGGCAACTAATGAAAAACTGTTTTTT
TRBJ2-3 TRBV5-1 TRBD2 NA CASSLPERGGTDTQYF TGCGCCAGCAGCCTACCCGAGCGGGGGGGTACGGATACGCAGTATTTT
TRBJ2-7 TRBV20-1 NA NA CSASRGIGIYEQYF TGCAGTGCAAGTCGGGGCATAGGTATCTACGAGCAGTACTTC
TRBJ2-5 TRBV7-2 NA few CASSYPGASVAATQYF TGTGCCAGCAGTTACCCGGGGGCTAGCGTCGCGGCGACCCAGTACTTC
TRBJ2-3 TRBV6-2/TRBV6-3 NA NA CASRTTEADTQYF TGTGCCAGCAGGACGACAGAGGCAGATACGCAGTATTTT
TRBJ1-1 TRBV2 NA NA CASGGRTEAFF TGTGCCAGTGGAGGGAGAACTGAAGCTTTCTTT
TRBJ2-5 TRBV7-3 NA NA CASSYREGETQYF TGTGCCAGCAGCTACAGGGAGGGAGAGACCCAGTACTTC
TRBJ1-4 TRBV7-2 NA NA CASSLQGREKEKLFF TGTGCCAGCAGCTTACAGGGCAGGGAGAAAGAAAAACTGTTTTTT
TRBJ2-3 TRBV5-1 TRBD2 NA CASSPLGLAGVARTQYF TGCGCCAGCAGCCCGTTGGGACTAGCGGGGGTAGCGAGGACGCAGTATTTT
TRBJ2-3 TRBV6-1 TRBD2 NA CASSEGVAGGTTDTQYF TGTGCCAGCAGCGAAGGGGTAGCGGGGGGTACCACAGATACGCAGTATTTT
TRBJ2-7 TRBV7-3 TRBD1 NA CASSLLGQTNYEQYF TGTGCCAGCAGCTTATTGGGACAGACAAACTACGAGCAGTACTTC
TRBJ2-5 TRBV3-1 TRBD1 NA CASRTGQGAETQYF TGTGCCAGCAGGACGGGGCAGGGGGCAGAGACCCAGTACTTC
TRBJ1-2 TRBV11-1 NA NA CASSRPEDYGYTF TGTGCCAGCAGCCGCCCCGAAGACTATGGCTACACCTTC
TRBJ1-6 TRBV6-5 NA NA CASTSSGNSPLHF TGTGCCAGCACCTCGTCCGGGAATTCACCCCTCCACTTT
TRBJ2-4 TRBV10-3 NA NA CAISEATGNYNEQYF TGTGCCATCAGTGAGGCTACAGGGAACTACAATGAGCAGTACTTC
TRBJ1-1 TRBV4-1 NA NA CASSQGRQMNTEAFF TGCGCCAGCAGCCAAGGAAGACAGATGAACACTGAAGCTTTCTTT
TRBJ2-7 TRBV29-1 TRBD1 few CSAKQGDHEQYF TGCAGCGCAAAACAGGGGGACCACGAGCAGTACTTC
TRBJ2-3 TRBV5-1 NA few CASSLGATGASFTDTQYF TGCGCCAGCAGCTTGGGAGCTACAGGCGCGTCTTTCACAGATACGCAGTATTTT
TRBJ1-2 TRBV3-1 NA NA CASSQERANYGYTF TGTGCCAGCAGCCAAGAGAGGGCTAACTATGGCTACACCTTC
TRBJ1-2 TRBV7-9 TRBD1 NA CASSFGQEEGYTF TGTGCCAGCAGCTTCGGACAGGAAGAGGGCTACACCTTC
TRBJ2-4 TRBV24-1 NA NA CATSDLRDRNIQYF TGTGCCACCAGTGATTTGAGGGATAGGAACATTCAGTACTTC
TRBJ2-3 TRBV7-2 NA NA CASSSRAGATQYF TGTGCCAGCAGCTCCAGGGCAGGGGCTACGCAGTATTTT
TRBJ2-4 TRBV7-8 TRBD2 few CASSQRLAGVLAKNIQYF TGTGCCAGCAGCCAACGTCTAGCGGGGGTTCTAGCCAAAAACATTCAGTACTTC
TRBJ1-1 TRBV4-3 TRBD1 NA CASSQTGGFMNTEAFF TGCGCCAGCAGCCAGACAGGGGGGTTCATGAACACTGAAGCTTTCTTT
TRBJ2-1 TRBV6-2/TRBV6-3 TRBD1 NA CASSYGTGGFNEQFF TGTGCCAGCAGTTATGGGACAGGGGGCTTCAATGAGCAGTTCTTC
TRBJ2-1 TRBV27 TRBD1 NA CASSWGTGIGNEQFF TGTGCCAGCAGCTGGGGGACAGGGATAGGAAATGAGCAGTTCTTC